The 9 T cell receptor beta chains below all came from one sample that was sequenced in a study of shared T cell receptors in the human thymus. Clones were sequenced by immunoSEQ multiplex PCR, and TCRdb holds only the in-frame ones, with some missing. The data contain about 660,000 clones, approximately 87% of them singletons. These data also formed part of another study, on human thymus T cells.

Sequencing was carried out using thymocytes. These receptor sequences come from a boy in the first two years of life with a congenital heart defect.

This chain connects TRBV4-3 to TRBJ2-1; 10 nucleotides match TRBD2. Per germline, CDR1 LGHNA and CDR2 YSLEER. The length of the CDR3 is 18 residues. V lost 1 base, J lost 3 bases, and 9 bases stayed unmatched. The CDR3 sequence: CASSQVRLAGVVYNEQFF. CDR3 nucleotides: TGCGCCAGCAGCCAAGTCCGGCTAGCGGGAGTCGTCTACAATGAGCAGTTCTTC.

The CDR3 protein is CASRKGGGSHPYEQYF. CDR3 DNA sequence: TGTGCCAGCAGGAAGGGGGGGGGCAGCCACCCCTACGAGCAGTACTTC. The chain links TRBV2 to TRBJ2-7; tentative D call: TRBD2 (7 bases). Deletions cut 6 bases from V and 2 bases from J, with 20 bases between. The length of the CDR3 is 16 residues. Germline-derived CDR1 and CDR2 are SNHLY and FYNNEI.

CDR3: CASSVDQGDSEQYF. CDR3 nucleotides: TGTGCCAGCAGCGTAGATCAGGGGGACTCCGAGCAGTACTTC. The chain uses TRBV9 and TRBJ2-7; TRBD1 is a possible D gene (7 bases). V gave up 0 bases and J gave up 6 bases, with 13 bases separating them. The CDR3 runs 14 residues. CDR1 is SGDLS and CDR2 is YYNGEE in the germline V gene.

This CDR3 is CASSVELAGGGSTDTQYF. Here the CDR3 DNA reads TGTGCCAGCAGCGTCGAGCTAGCGGGAGGCGGGAGCACAGATACGCAGTATTTT. The rearrangement links TRBV9 to TRBJ2-3; 11 positions agree with TRBD2. The V and J ends lost 2 bases and 0 bases, in that order; junction bases with no gene match: 8. This CDR3 comprises 18 residues. Germline V lookup: CDR1 SGDLS, CDR2 YYNGEE. Combining the CDR3 with reference TRBV9 and TRBJ2-3 gives the whole variable domain DSGVTQTPKHLITATGQRVTLRCSPRSGDLSVYWYQQSLDQGLQFLIQYYNGEERAKGNILERFSAQQFPDLHSELNLSSLELGDSALYFCASSVELAGGGSTDTQYFGPGTRLTVL.

This CDR3 is CASKIAGDGTDTQYF. CDR3 DNA sequence: TGTGCCAGTAAAATTGCGGGAGACGGCACAGATACGCAGTATTTT. The genes are TRBV19 and TRBJ2-3; 7 bases line up with TRBD2. V was clipped by 7 bases and J by 1 base; unmatched bases: 8. The CDR3 is made up of 15 amino acids. Germline loops: CDR1 LNHDA, CDR2 SQIVND (reference sequence).

This clone came up a few times. The rearrangement links TRBV29-1 to TRBJ1-1; D might be TRBD1 (6 bases). V was trimmed by 3 bases and J by 0 bases, leaving 8 bases between them. Germline lookup yields CDR1 SQVTM and CDR2 ANQGSEA. CDR3 size: 13 residues. The CDR3 sequence: CSVDNRVNTEAFF. CDR3 coding DNA: TGCAGCGTTGATAACAGGGTGAACACTGAAGCTTTCTTT.

The V and J genes are TRBV18 and TRBJ1-5; D unresolved. The CDR3 runs 13 residues. V was trimmed by 5 bases and J by 6 bases, leaving 11 bases between them. Germline CDR1 reads KGHSH; CDR2 reads LQKENI. The CDR3, as DNA: TGTGCCAGCTCAAATCAAAGACTTCAGCCCCAGCATTTT. This gives the protein CASSNQRLQPQHF.

This rearrangement joins TRBV11-2 to TRBJ2-1; 9 positions match TRBD2. The CDR3 is 18 residues long. Germline lookup yields CDR1 SGHAT and CDR2 FQNNGV. V was clipped by 5 bases and J by 8 bases; unmatched bases: 19. CDR3 in DNA: TGTGCCAGCAGCCGACCCTGGGGCGGGAGGGCCCTGTCTCATGAGCAGTTCTTC. This encodes CASSRPWGGRALSHEQFF.

The J gene is TRBJ2-5, the V gene TRBV1; TRBD1, the table's D call, lacks a check against the DNA. TRBV1 counts as a pseudogene. The CDR3 loop spans 13 amino acids. CDR3 in amino acids: CTSSNDRKETQYF. Written as DNA, the CDR3 is TGCACCAGCAGCAACGACAGAAAAGAGACCCAGTACTTC.